These 26 T cell receptor beta chains were all obtained from the same sample, sequenced in a study of response to subunit inactivated influenza vaccine. Each CDR3 protein gets one entry after TCRdb re-called the RT-PCR reads with MiXCR. The sample has 500,000 to 600,000 distinct CDR3 sequences; about 15% are singletons. This material consisted of CD4+ T cells sorted from PBMCs, taken less than 30 months after vaccination. The receptors derive from a man aged 50 to 69 who received an inactivated influenza vaccine.

This clonotype was counted a few times. This chain connects TRBV28 to TRBJ2-7; no clear D. Trimming removed 5 bases at V and 6 bases at J, with 17 bases between. From germline, CDR1 is MDHEN and CDR2 SYDVKM. The CDR3 is 14 residues long. In nucleotides, the CDR3 is TGTGCCAGCAGTCCTTACCCAAAGGGTGGCGAGCAGTACTTC. It specifies CASSPYPKGGEQYF. Filled out from reference TRBV28 and TRBJ2-7, the complete variable domain reads DVKVTQSSRYLVKRTGEKVFLECVQDMDHENMFWYRQDPGLGLRLIYFSYDVKMKEKGDIPEGYSVSREKKERFSLILESASTNQTSMYLCASSPYPKGGEQYFGPGTRLTVT.

This clonotype came up a few times. This rearrangement joins TRBV5-5 to TRBJ2-1; TRBD2 agrees at 7 bases. The CDR3 extends over 16 amino acids. Germline CDR1 and CDR2: SGHKS and YYEKEE (reference sequence). With V trimmed by 4 bases and J by 13 bases, 20 bases remained unmatched. CDR3 nucleotide sequence: TGTGCCAGCAGCCTATACCAGCGGGGTGATGCCTCCGGCCAGTTCTTC. Encoded protein: CASSLYQRGDASGQFF. The full variable domain, in which reference TRBV5-5 and TRBJ2-1 provide the parts outside the CDR3, is DAGVTQSPTHLIKTRGQQVTLRCSPISGHKSVSWYQQVLGQGPQFIFQYYEKEERGRGNFPDRFSARQFPNYSSELNVNALLLGDSALYLCASSLYQRGDASGQFFGPGTRLTVL.

The chain uses TRBV20-1 and TRBJ2-5, with 12 bases that match TRBD2. CDR1 DFQATT and CDR2 SNEGSKA come from the germline V gene (reference sequence). With V trimmed by 8 bases and J by 1 base, 5 bases remained unmatched. This CDR3 has 14 amino acids. CDR3 sequence: CSFRLAGVQETQYF. The CDR3 DNA reads as TGCAGTTTCAGACTAGCGGGGGTCCAAGAGACCCAGTACTTC.

This clonotype was picked up a small number of times. The chain carries TRBV20-1 and TRBJ1-6; D is unclear. CDR1 and CDR2 from the germline V gene are DFQATT and SNEGSKA (reference sequence). The CDR3 totals 15 residues. V lost 6 bases to trimming and J lost 5 bases, with 17 bases between them. Here the CDR3 DNA reads TGCAGTGCCACCCAAGGACTGGGAGATAATTCACCCCTCCACTTT. Residues: CSATQGLGDNSPLHF.

The chain carries TRBV20-1 and TRBJ1-1; the match to TRBD1 covers 9 bases. V trimming: 4 bases; J trimming: 10 bases; junction bases outside the gene matches: 13. This CDR3 has 14 amino acids. Germline V gene data show CDR1 as DFQATT and CDR2 as SNEGSKA (reference sequence). The CDR3 spells CSANTGTGLGRAFF. The CDR3 DNA is TGCAGTGCTAACACCGGGACAGGGCTTGGGCGAGCTTTCTTT.

This clonotype was counted between two and nine times. The chain uses TRBV20-1 and TRBJ2-7, with 8 nucleotides matching TRBD2. J was trimmed by 2 bases and V by 0 bases; bases with no gene match: 12. This CDR3 has 17 residues. Germline lookup yields CDR1 DFQATT and CDR2 SNEGSKA (reference sequence). The CDR3 sequence is CSARDLVGSGIAYEQYF. The CDR3 coding sequence is TGCAGTGCTAGAGACCTCGTTGGTAGCGGGATTGCCTACGAGCAGTACTTC.

This clonotype came up a few times. This clone may be a read error of a much larger clone one base away. The chain joins TRBV20-1 to TRBJ2-3, with D perhaps matching TRBD1 (5 bases). Germline assignment: CDR1 DFQATT and CDR2 SNEGSKA (reference sequence). The CDR3 contains 12 residues. V lost 4 bases to trimming and J lost 2 bases, with 7 bases between them. Here the CDR3 DNA reads TGCAGTGCTAAGGGGAACACAGATACGCAGTATTTT. The encoded protein is CSAKGNTDTQYF.

This clonotype occurred a few times. V is TRBV20-1 and J is TRBJ1-5; D perhaps matches TRBD1 (6 bases). Trimming pared 3 bases from V and 6 bases from J, leaving 12 bases between. The CDR3 has 13 amino acids. Germline V CDR1 and CDR2: DFQATT, SNEGSKA (reference sequence). The CDR3 DNA sequence: TGCAGTGCTAGTCCGGACAGTACTCAGCCCCAGCATTTT. It codes for CSASPDSTQPQHF.

This clonotype was recorded at least ten times. The rearrangement joins TRBV11-2 to TRBJ2-5; D is undetermined. The V end was cut by 1 base, the J end by 5 bases, with 8 bases between. CDR1 and CDR2 (germline): SGHAT, FQNNGV. This CDR3 region has 13 residues. DNA for the CDR3: TGTGCCAGCAGCTTAGCCGGAACGGAGACCCAGTACTTC. Translation: CASSLAGTETQYF. Full variable domain (rest looked up from reference TRBV11-2 and TRBJ2-5): EAGVAQSPRYKIIEKRQSVAFWCNPISGHATLYWYQQILGQGPKLLIQFQNNGVVDDSQLPKDRFSAERLKGVDSTLKIQPAKLEDSAVYLCASSLAGTETQYFGPGTRLLVL.

This clonotype was recorded a few times. CDR3 DNA: TGCGCCAGCAGCTTCGCCGGAGAGGACTACGTATATTTT. Amino acids: CASSFAGEDYVYF. J is TRBJ1-3 and V is TRBV5-1; no definite D call. The V end lost 2 bases, the J end lost 14 bases, and 17 bases lay between the germline ends. Germline V gene data show CDR1 as SGHRS and CDR2 as YFSETQ. CDR3 length: 13 residues.

There are many counts of this clonotype. The chain joins TRBV5-1 to TRBJ2-3; D is uncertain. Trimming removed 0 bases at V and 2 bases at J, with 7 bases between. Germline V CDR1 and CDR2: SGHRS, YFSETQ. The CDR3 is made up of 14 amino acids. CDR3 in DNA: TGCGCCAGCAGCTTGGTCCAGTCCACAGATACGCAGTATTTT. It is translated as CASSLVQSTDTQYF.

This chain uses TRBV6-1 with TRBJ2-7; 8 bases map to TRBD1. This CDR3 has 15 residues. J gave up 3 bases and V 7 bases, and 11 bases lay outside the gene matches. Germline-derived CDR1 and CDR2 are MNHNS and SASEGT. The chain's CDR3 is CASTRGAGGNYEQYF. CDR3 sequence (DNA): TGTGCCAGCACCAGAGGGGCAGGGGGCAACTACGAGCAGTACTTC.

V is TRBV5-4 and J is TRBJ1-3, with D perhaps matching TRBD1 (6 bases). CDR1 and CDR2 from the germline V gene are SGHNT and YYREEE (reference sequence). The CDR3 is made up of 12 amino acids. V shed 6 bases and J shed 4 bases, with 8 bases lying between them. The CDR3 loop reads CASKGTGNTIYF. The CDR3 DNA reads TGTGCCAGCAAAGGGACAGGAAACACCATATATTTT.

In this sample, this clonotype turned up a few times. The chain employs TRBV5-1 and TRBJ2-7; D remains unclear. CDR1 is SGHRS and CDR2 is YFSETQ in the germline V gene. V lost 4 bases and J 0 bases, leaving 11 bases between the germline ends. The CDR3 is 14 amino acids. CDR3: CASSPPTNSYEQYF. DNA for the CDR3: TGCGCCAGCAGCCCCCCTACAAACTCCTACGAGCAGTACTTC. The complete variable domain, with remaining parts taken from reference TRBV5-1 and TRBJ2-7, reads KAGVTQTPRYLIKTRGQQVTLSCSPISGHRSVSWYQQTPGQGLQFLFEYFSETQRNKGNFPGRFSGRQFSNSRSEMNVSTLELGDSALYLCASSPPTNSYEQYFGPGTRLTVT.

V usage is TRBV4-3 and J usage is TRBJ1-1; weak D call: TRBD1 (5 bases). The CDR3 runs to 15 residues. V lost 3 bases and J lost 5, with 16 bases in between. Germline CDR1 reads LGHNA; CDR2 reads YSLEER. The CDR3 sequence: CASSQNGTAETEAFF. Here the CDR3 DNA reads TGCGCCAGCAGCCAGAATGGGACCGCGGAAACTGAAGCTTTCTTT.

At least ten counts were recorded for this clonotype. The chain employs TRBV7-8 and TRBJ2-1; TRBD2 might be the D (5 bases). The V and J ends lost 1 base and 11 bases respectively, with 27 bases between them. The germline V gene encodes CDR1 SGHVS and CDR2 FQNEAQ. This CDR3 has 18 amino acids. This CDR3 is CASSLGNFGRASQSKQFF. CDR3 in DNA: TGTGCCAGCAGCTTAGGAAACTTTGGGAGAGCCTCCCAAAGTAAGCAGTTCTTC. Based on the CDR3 plus reference TRBV7-8 and TRBJ2-1, the full variable domain is GAGVSQSPRYKVAKRGQDVALRCDPISGHVSLFWYQQALGQGPEFLTYFQNEAQLDKSGLPSDRFFAERPEGSVSTLKIQRTQQEDSAVYLCASSLGNFGRASQSKQFFGPGTRLTVL.

As regards this clonotype: One base away lies a much larger clone, so this may be a sequencing read error. V and J are TRBV4-1 and TRBJ2-3; tentative D call: TRBD2 (6 bases). The CDR3 runs 15 residues. CDR1 and CDR2 from the germline V gene are MGHRA and YSYEKL. The germline V and J ends were trimmed by 5 bases and 2 bases, with 14 bases remaining between them. CDR3 sequence: CASSSRETHTDTQYF. The CDR3 bases are TGCGCCAGCAGCTCTCGGGAGACACACACAGATACGCAGTATTTT.

This clonotype was recorded at least ten times. The chain employs TRBV6-2 or TRBV6-3 and TRBJ2-1; no clear D. The germline V gene encodes CDR1 MNHEY and CDR2 SVGEGT. V lost 5 bases and J 6 bases, leaving 8 bases between the germline ends. This CDR3 has 12 amino acids. DNA for the CDR3: TGTGCCAGCAGTACCCCAGGCAATGAGCAGTTCTTC. Protein sequence: CASSTPGNEQFF.

The rearrangement links TRBV15 to TRBJ2-6, with a weak D call TRBD1 (6 bases). Between the trimmed V and J ends, which lost 9 bases and 2 bases, there was a span of 11 bases. The CDR3 totals 14 residues. CDR1 and CDR2 (germline): LNHNV, YYDKDF (reference sequence). The CDR3 is CATRPGAGANVLTF. CDR3 bases: TGTGCCACAAGGCCAGGGGCTGGGGCCAACGTCCTGACTTTC.

V and J are TRBV30 and TRBJ2-2; D remains unclear. The CDR3 sequence is 13 residues long. Germline CDR1 reads GTSNPN; CDR2 reads SVGIG (reference sequence). Trimming cost V 2 bases and J 1 base, with 5 bases left between them. CDR3 DNA sequence: TGTGCCTGGAGTTCAAGGAACACCGGGGAGCTGTTTTTT. It yields the protein CAWSSRNTGELFF.

CDR3 coding DNA: TGCGCCAGCAGCCAAGCGAGTAGCGGGGGCCAAGAGACCCAGTACTTC. Translated, it gives CASSQASSGGQETQYF. V is TRBV4-3 and J is TRBJ2-5, with 9 bases lining up with TRBD2. V lost 1 base to trimming and J lost 1 base; unmatched junction nucleotides: 4. The germline V gene has CDR1 LGHNA and CDR2 YSLEER. The CDR3 spans 16 residues.

The rearrangement uses TRBV20-1 and TRBJ2-1, with D uncertain. V was shortened by 1 base and J by 1 base, with 8 bases between the two germline ends. The germline V gene has CDR1 DFQATT and CDR2 SNEGSKA (reference sequence). This CDR3 spans 14 amino acids. The CDR3 DNA is TGCAGTGCTAGAGGTGGGAAATCCTACAATGAGCAGTTCTTC. Protein product: CSARGGKSYNEQFF.

The DNA of the CDR3 is TGTGCCAGCGGGGGGACAGCGAACACTGAAGCTTTCTTT. Protein: CASGGTANTEAFF. The chain recombines TRBV28 with TRBJ1-1, with 7 positions matching TRBD1. CDR3 length: 13 residues. V shed 8 bases, J shed 1 base, and the junction held 4 bases outside the gene matches. Germline values: CDR1 MDHEN, CDR2 SYDVKM. Using reference TRBV28 and TRBJ1-1 for the parts outside the CDR3, the full variable domain is DVKVTQSSRYLVKRTGEKVFLECVQDMDHENMFWYRQDPGLGLRLIYFSYDVKMKEKGDIPEGYSVSREKKERFSLILESASTNQTSMYLCASGGTANTEAFFGQGTRLTVV.

The V and J genes are TRBV20-1 and TRBJ1-5; 8 nucleotides agree with TRBD1. The trim removed 0 bases at V and 4 bases at J, leaving 11 bases unmatched. Germline V gives CDR1 DFQATT, CDR2 SNEGSKA (reference sequence). The CDR3 is 17 residues long. This chain's CDR3 is CSARDTRTGLFNQPQHF. The CDR3 coding sequence is TGCAGTGCTAGAGATACGAGGACAGGGCTTTTTAATCAGCCCCAGCATTTT.

The chain joins TRBV5-1 to TRBJ2-7, with TRBD1 identical over 11 bases. This CDR3 has 15 residues. V was pared by 4 bases and J by 2 bases, with 5 bases of the junction left unmatched. Germline V gene sequence: CDR1 SGHRS, CDR2 YFSETQ. The DNA of the CDR3 is TGCGCCAGCAGCATAGGGACAGGGGGGCCCTACGAGCAGTACTTC. It codes for CASSIGTGGPYEQYF.

In this sample, this clonotype turned up a few times. DNA for the CDR3: TGCAGTGCCATTGACAGGAGCTCCTACGAGCAGTACTTC. Translation gives CSAIDRSSYEQYF. V and J are TRBV20-1 and TRBJ2-7, with D perhaps matching TRBD1 (6 bases). Trimming cost V 6 bases and J 0 bases, with 12 bases left between them. Germline values: CDR1 DFQATT, CDR2 SNEGSKA (reference sequence). The CDR3 is made up of 13 amino acids.